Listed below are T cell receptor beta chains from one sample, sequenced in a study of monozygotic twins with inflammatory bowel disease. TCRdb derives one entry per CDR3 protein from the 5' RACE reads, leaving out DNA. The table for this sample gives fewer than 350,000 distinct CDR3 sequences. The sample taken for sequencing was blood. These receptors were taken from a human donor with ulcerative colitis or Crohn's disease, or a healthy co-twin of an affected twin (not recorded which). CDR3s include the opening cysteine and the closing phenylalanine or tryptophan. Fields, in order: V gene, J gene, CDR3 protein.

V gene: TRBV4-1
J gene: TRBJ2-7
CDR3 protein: CASSQDLAGSNYEQYF

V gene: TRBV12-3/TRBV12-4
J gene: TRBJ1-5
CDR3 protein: CASSLVTGGPVGPQHF

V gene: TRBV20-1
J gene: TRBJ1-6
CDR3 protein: CSAYPSGNSPLHF

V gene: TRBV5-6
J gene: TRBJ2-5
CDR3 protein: CASSLKRQGLTQYF

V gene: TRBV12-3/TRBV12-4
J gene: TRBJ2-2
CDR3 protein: CASSFNRPGELFF

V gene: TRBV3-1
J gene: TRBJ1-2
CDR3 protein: CASSQSTPYGYTF

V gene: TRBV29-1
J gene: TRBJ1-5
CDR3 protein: CSVVRDRHNQPQHF

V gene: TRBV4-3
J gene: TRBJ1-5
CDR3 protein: CASSQDRGPQHF

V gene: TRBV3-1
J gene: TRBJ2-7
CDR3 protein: CASSQDVRARHEQYF

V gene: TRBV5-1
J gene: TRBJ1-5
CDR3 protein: CASSLEGFQPQHF

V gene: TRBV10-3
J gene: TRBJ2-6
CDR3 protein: CAIRDRGSGANVLTF

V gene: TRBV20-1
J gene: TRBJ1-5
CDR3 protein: CSARVSGGRNQPQHF

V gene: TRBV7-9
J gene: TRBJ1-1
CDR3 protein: CASSLLKGDGAFF

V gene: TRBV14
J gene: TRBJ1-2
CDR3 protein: CASSRDRVDGYTF

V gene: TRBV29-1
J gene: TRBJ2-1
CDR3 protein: CSALRGRGNEQFF

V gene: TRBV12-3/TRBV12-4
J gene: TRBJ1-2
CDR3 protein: CASSLQDRGLGYGYTF